The entry below gives a single T cell receptor (beta chain) sequence along with its context. What it binds is unknown. The sample is drawn from a study of T-cell reconstitution after alpha-beta-depleted transplantation in children. Study findings and constraints: At around two months after transplant, the alpha-beta T cells were reportedly derived from several hundred expanded clones that came from non-depleted graft cells. One year after transplant, T-cell counts and diversity came mostly from newly produced T cells.

Germline-derived CDR1 and CDR2 are LNHDA and SQIVND (reference sequence). The CDR3 sequence is 15 residues long. V lost 5 bases to trimming and J lost 1 base, with 13 bases between them. Researchers prepared the TCRbeta library using unique molecular identifiers, the study reports. Via MiXCR, TCRdb re-called the PCR reads, giving one row per CDR3 protein. The sample yields a few hundred thousand distinct CDR3 sequences, roughly 11% seen once. The input for sequencing was PBMCs, taken before TCRalphabeta/CD19-depleted stem cell transplant. The rearrangement joins TRBV19 to TRBJ2-3; no reliable D call. The sequence was obtained from a child under two years old with acute myeloid leukemia, due to receive a stem cell transplant. CDR3 loop: CASSFRWRGTDTQYF. DNA of the CDR3: TGTGCCAGTAGTTTTCGGTGGCGAGGCACAGATACGCAGTATTTT.